Each of the 25 T cell receptor beta chains below was sequenced from the same sample in a study of CD4+ T cells in melanoma. TCRdb's table, derived via immunoSEQ multiplex PCR, lists solely in-frame clones and lacks some. The top ten hold 1.5% to 1.9% of the sample, which has 110,000 to 150,000 clones, 80% to 95% seen once. The receptors were sampled from a human donor with melanoma.

The chain links TRBV5-6 to TRBJ2-3, with D perhaps matching TRBD1 or TRBD2 (6 bases each). In germline, CDR1 is SGHDT, CDR2 YYEEEE. The germline V and J ends were trimmed by 7 bases and 1 base, with 16 bases remaining between them. CDR3 length: 15 amino acids. The CDR3 here is CASDGQTGGTDTQYF. CDR3 nucleotides: TGTGCCAGCGACGGACAGACGGGGGGCACAGATACGCAGTATTTT.

This chain uses TRBV9 with TRBJ2-3, with no clear D. Trimming left V 3 bases short and J 3 bases short, with 11 bases between. The germline gives CDR1 SGDLS, CDR2 YYNGEE. The CDR3 covers 14 residues. CDR3 in DNA: TGTGCCAGCAGCGAGCCCCCCCCGACAGATACGCAGTATTTT. It yields the protein CASSEPPPTDTQYF.

The chain uses TRBV30 and TRBJ2-5; D uncertain. CDR1 GTSNPN and CDR2 SVGIG come from the germline V gene (reference sequence). The CDR3 loop spans 13 amino acids. The ends were cut back, 2 bases at V and 8 bases at J, with 15 bases in the middle. The CDR3 DNA reads as TGTGCCTGGAGTCCCTTTACACGAGAAACCCAGTACTTC. Its translation is CAWSPFTRETQYF.

V gene TRBV7-9 combines with J gene TRBJ1-2; 11 nucleotides agree with TRBD1. The CDR3 spans 17 residues. Germline loops: CDR1 SEHNR, CDR2 FQNEAQ (reference sequence). The J segment lost 4 bases and the V segment lost 5 bases, leaving 12 bases of the junction unmatched. CDR3 protein: CASSPGQGVTWVYGYTF. The CDR3, as DNA: TGTGCCAGCAGCCCGGGACAGGGGGTCACTTGGGTCTATGGCTACACCTTC.

V gene TRBV6-1 combines with J gene TRBJ1-2, with a possible D match to TRBD1 (6 bases). The V gene lost 3 bases and the J gene lost 4 bases, with 6 bases spanning the gap. There are 12 residues in the CDR3. The germline gives CDR1 MNHNS, CDR2 SASEGT. The DNA of the CDR3 is TGTGCCAGCAGTGAGGACAGCTATGGCTACACCTTC. This codes for CASSEDSYGYTF.

The chain employs TRBV5-1 and TRBJ2-5, with TRBD2 identical over 7 bases. CDR1 is SGHRS, CDR2 YFSETQ, per germline. V lost 4 bases to trimming and J lost 4 bases; unmatched junction nucleotides: 13. This CDR3 has 16 residues. This CDR3 reads CASSPRTPGGGETQYF. The CDR3 DNA follows: TGCGCCAGCAGCCCCAGAACCCCGGGGGGAGGAGAGACCCAGTACTTC.

V and J are TRBV5-6 and TRBJ2-5; D is perhaps TRBD1 (5 bases). V lost 2 bases and J lost 5, with 19 bases in between. The germline CDR1 and CDR2 sequences are SGHDT and YYEEEE. This CDR3 comprises 16 residues. CDR3 nucleotide sequence: TGTGCCAGCAGCTTAGGTCAGGGTCTATCTGTGGAGACCCAGTACTTC. Its translation is CASSLGQGLSVETQYF.

This clone occurred once. The V and J genes are TRBV5-1 and TRBJ1-1, with a tentative D call TRBD1 (6 bases). CDR1 is SGHRS and CDR2 is YFSETQ in the germline V gene. CDR3 length: 14 residues. The V end lost 3 bases, the J end lost 1 base, and 10 bases lay between the germline ends. CDR3 DNA: TGCGCCAGCAGCTCCCAGGGGACGAACACTGAAGCTTTCTTT. Its translation: CASSSQGTNTEAFF.

This clone has only one observation. V is TRBV5-1 and J is TRBJ1-4; D not certain. This CDR3 has 14 residues. Germline CDR1 and CDR2: SGHRS and YFSETQ. The V gene lost 4 bases and the J gene lost 4 bases, with 11 bases spanning the gap. CDR3 in amino acids: CASSDPGRNEKLFF. The CDR3 DNA follows: TGCGCCAGCAGCGATCCAGGCCGTAATGAAAAACTGTTTTTT.

The chain combines TRBV7-3 with TRBJ1-6; no definite D call. The V and J ends lost 2 bases and 10 bases respectively, with 12 bases between them. CDR1 and CDR2 from the germline V gene are SGHTA and FQGTGA. CDR3 length: 14 residues. CDR3: CASSLLSQNSPLHF. In DNA, the CDR3 is TGTGCCAGCAGCTTACTCAGTCAGAACTCACCCCTCCACTTT.

V gene TRBV6-1 combines with J gene TRBJ1-5; D is undetermined. This CDR3 has 13 amino acids. In germline, CDR1 is MNHNS, CDR2 SASEGT. With 2 bases removed from V and 7 bases from J, the gap between germline ends came to 9 bases. For the CDR3, the DNA is TGTGCCAGCAGTGAACAACCCGGGCAGCCCCAGCATTTT. Its protein is CASSEQPGQPQHF.

This sequence joins TRBV15 and TRBJ2-1, with D hard to call. The CDR3 covers 16 residues. V dropped 5 bases and J dropped 5 bases, with 19 bases sitting between them. Germline lookup yields CDR1 LNHNV and CDR2 YYDKDF (reference sequence). CDR3 residues: CATSHRTARNDNEQFF. The CDR3 nucleotides read TGTGCCACCAGCCACCGGACGGCCAGAAACGACAATGAGCAGTTCTTC.

The genes are TRBV6-5 and TRBJ2-2; D may be TRBD2 (6 bases). CDR1 is MNHEY, CDR2 SVGAGI, per germline. The CDR3 contains 15 residues. V lost 2 bases, J lost 6 bases, and 13 bases lay in between. The chain's CDR3 is CASSYGTARAGELFF. Written as DNA, the CDR3 is TGTGCCAGCAGTTACGGGACTGCAAGGGCCGGGGAGCTGTTTTTT.

The rearrangement uses TRBV6-6 and TRBJ2-7; tentative D call: TRBD2 (6 bases). The CDR3 totals 16 residues. Germline assignment: CDR1 MNHNY and CDR2 SVGAGI (reference sequence). With 0 bases removed from V and 4 bases from J, the gap between germline ends came to 16 bases. CDR3 nucleotides: TGTGCCAGCAGTTACTCGGAGGGTCGGATGGGATACGAGCAGTACTTC. It specifies CASSYSEGRMGYEQYF.

The rearrangement links TRBV10-3 to TRBJ2-3; TRBD2 might be the D (6 bases). Trimming cost V 4 bases and J 2 bases, with 10 bases left between them. The germline gives CDR1 ENHRY, CDR2 SYGVKD. The CDR3 consists of 14 residues. The CDR3 sequence: CAISAGGTTDTQYF. In nucleotides, the CDR3 is TGTGCCATCAGTGCTGGGGGGACCACAGATACGCAGTATTTT.

V and J are TRBV2 and TRBJ2-7; possibly TRBD1 for D (5 bases). Germline assignment: CDR1 SNHLY and CDR2 FYNNEI. The CDR3 totals 13 residues. V dropped 6 bases and J dropped 1 base, with 10 bases sitting between them. CDR3 sequence: CASRVGRSYEQYF. Written as DNA, the CDR3 is TGTGCCAGCAGGGTGGGGCGTTCCTACGAGCAGTACTTC.

This clone was counted between two and nine times. The identical CDR3 is also encoded by other nucleotide sequences in the sample. This chain joins TRBV6-1 and TRBJ2-7, with no clear D. CDR1 MNHNS and CDR2 SASEGT come from the germline V gene. V was clipped by 0 bases and J by 7 bases, with 10 bases between them. This CDR3 has 13 amino acids. Here the CDR3 reads CASSEARPGEQYF. The CDR3 coding sequence is TGTGCCAGCAGTGAAGCGAGGCCGGGTGAGCAGTACTTC.

CDR3 sequence: CAISGPGGDYNEQFF. Written as DNA, the CDR3 is TGTGCCATCAGTGGTCCGGGGGGGGACTACAATGAGCAGTTCTTC. The chain couples TRBV10-3 to TRBJ2-1; 8 positions match TRBD2. The junction had 5 bases not matched to a gene; V was cut back by 4 bases and J by 3 bases. The CDR3 spans 15 residues. Germline-derived CDR1 and CDR2 are ENHRY and SYGVKD.

The V and J genes are TRBV29-1 and TRBJ1-1, with a weak D call TRBD1 (6 bases). Germline assignment: CDR1 SQVTM and CDR2 ANQGSEA. CDR3 size: 13 residues. The chain's CDR3 is CIYREDRYTEAFF. As DNA, the CDR3 is TGCATCTACCGGGAGGACAGATACACTGAAGCTTTCTTT.

This chain uses TRBV18 with TRBJ1-2, with a weak D call TRBD1 (5 bases). The V gene's germline CDR1 is KGHSH and CDR2 LQKENI. V was shortened by 3 bases and J by 3 bases, with 14 bases between the two germline ends. The CDR3 spans 15 residues. In nucleotides, the CDR3 is TGTGCCAGCTCACCTGGGACGGGCGGGGACTATGGCTACACCTTC. It codes for CASSPGTGGDYGYTF.

This chain uses TRBV7-3 with TRBJ2-7; TRBD2 matches at 13 bases. CDR1 is SGHTA, CDR2 FQGTGA, per germline. The V segment lost 5 bases and the J segment 5 bases; nucleotides outside the gene matches: 3. This CDR3 spans 14 amino acids. The CDR3 sequence is CASSPGTSGDEQYF. CDR3 nucleotides: TGTGCCAGCAGCCCTGGGACTAGCGGGGACGAGCAGTACTTC.

This chain joins TRBV5-1 and TRBJ2-5, with D possibly being TRBD1 (5 bases). The CDR3 runs to 14 residues. From germline, CDR1 is SGHRS and CDR2 YFSETQ. The V end lost 4 bases, the J end lost 5 bases, and 15 bases lay between the germline ends. CDR3 nucleotide sequence: TGCGCCAGCAGCGCCACAGGTCTCCCCGAGACCCAGTACTTC. Encoded protein: CASSATGLPETQYF. Combining the CDR3 with reference TRBV5-1 and TRBJ2-5 gives the whole variable domain KAGVTQTPRYLIKTRGQQVTLSCSPISGHRSVSWYQQTPGQGLQFLFEYFSETQRNKGNFPGRFSGRQFSNSRSEMNVSTLELGDSALYLCASSATGLPETQYFGPGTRLLVL.

This clone was counted once. The rearrangement joins TRBV18 to TRBJ1-5; no firm D call. CDR1 is KGHSH and CDR2 is LQKENI in the germline V gene. The CDR3 consists of 14 residues. Trimming pared 3 bases from V and 7 bases from J, leaving 13 bases between. In DNA form, the CDR3 reads TGTGCCAGCTCACCGGTCGGCGGGGAACAGCCCCAGCATTTT. It encodes CASSPVGGEQPQHF.

This rearrangement joins TRBV5-1 to TRBJ1-4, with D hard to call. The V and J ends lost 0 bases and 7 bases respectively, with 4 bases between them. CDR3 length: 12 amino acids. Germline CDR1 and CDR2: SGHRS and YFSETQ. The CDR3: CASSLAGEKLFF. The DNA of the CDR3 is TGCGCCAGCAGCTTGGCTGGTGAAAAACTGTTTTTT.

The V gene is TRBV11-2, the J gene TRBJ2-3, with 8 bases identical to TRBD2. Germline V CDR1 and CDR2: SGHAT, FQNNGV. After removal of 1 base from V and 0 bases from J, the junction contained 6 bases not matched to a gene. The CDR3 is made up of 17 amino acids. DNA for the CDR3: TGTGCCAGCAGCTTAGTACGGGGGGGTCCTAGCACAGATACGCAGTATTTT. This encodes CASSLVRGGPSTDTQYF.